These 5 T cell receptor beta chains originate from one sample sequenced in a study of blood T cell repertoires in COVID-19. Clones were read by immunoSEQ multiplex PCR, and TCRdb kept only the in-frame ones, dropping some. This table has some 150,000 clones, 70% to 90% appearing once. Input material: peripheral blood. The source is a woman at least 80 years old in a cohort sampled during active or convalescent COVID-19.

CDR3 nucleotides: TGTGCCAGCAGCTTGCCTTTTACTTACAATGAGCAGTTCTTC. Its translation: CASSLPFTYNEQFF. The chain links TRBV7-8 to TRBJ2-1; no firm D call. V gave up 3 bases and J gave up 4 bases, with 10 bases separating them. The CDR3 loop spans 14 amino acids. Germline V gives CDR1 SGHVS, CDR2 FQNEAQ.

The table lists this clone with a count of one. V gene TRBV6-5 combines with J gene TRBJ1-2; tentative D call: TRBD1 (6 bases). The germline CDR1 and CDR2 sequences are MNHEY and SVGAGI. With 0 bases removed from V and 4 bases from J, the gap between germline ends came to 15 bases. The CDR3 spans 16 residues. The CDR3 bases are TGTGCCAGCAGTTACTCGATGGGTCGCAGGGGCTATGGCTACACCTTC. The encoded protein is CASSYSMGRRGYGYTF.

The rearrangement uses TRBV11-2 and TRBJ2-2; 8 bases are a match to TRBD1. Germline trimming cut 5 bases from V and 5 bases from J; bases unmatched to any gene: 13. The CDR3 is 17 residues long. From germline, CDR1 is SGHAT and CDR2 FQNNGV. The CDR3 DNA reads TGTGCCAGCAGCCCCTCAGGGGGCGTCCGAAGGACCGGGGAGCTGTTTTTT. It codes for CASSPSGGVRRTGELFF.

Written as DNA, the CDR3 is TGTGCCACCAGTGATTTGCAGGCTAGCTCGACCTACGAGCAGTACGTC. Its protein product is CATSDLQASSTYEQYV. The rearrangement uses TRBV24-1 and TRBJ2-7, with D maybe TRBD2 (5 bases). The CDR3 covers 16 residues. Germline values: CDR1 KGHDR, CDR2 SFDVKD. V was shortened by 0 bases and J by 2 bases, with 13 bases between the two germline ends.

The chain combines TRBV30 with TRBJ1-2; 7 bases match TRBD1. Losses at the gene ends were 2 bases for V and 6 bases for J; bases not matched to a gene: 12. Germline CDR1 reads GTSNPN; CDR2 reads SVGIG (reference sequence). The length of the CDR3 is 15 residues. CDR3: CAWSPKRDRKNGYTF. For the CDR3, the DNA is TGTGCCTGGAGTCCCAAACGGGACAGAAAAAATGGCTACACCTTC.